This T cell receptor beta chain came from a study of control samples from healthy donors and cancer patients. CDR3 length: 13 amino acids. Trimming removed 4 bases at V and 7 bases at J, with 8 bases between. Germline lookup yields CDR1 SGHAT and CDR2 FQNNGV. The repertoire was sequenced with immunoSEQ multiplex PCR; TCRdb's copy has only in-frame clones and lacks some. The sample has approximately 79,000 clones, around 91% seen once. This rearrangement joins TRBV11-2 to TRBJ1-6; D might be TRBD1 (5 bases). This sequence originates from a man between 45 and 60 years old in good health. The sequencing sample was made of blood. Here the CDR3 DNA reads TGTGCCAGCAGCTCCGACAGCAATTCACCCCTCCACTTT. It encodes CASSSDSNSPLHF. Full variable domain (missing parts from reference TRBV11-2 and TRBJ1-6): EAGVAQSPRYKIIEKRQSVAFWCNPISGHATLYWYQQILGQGPKLLIQFQNNGVVDDSQLPKDRFSAERLKGVDSTLKIQPAKLEDSAVYLCASSSDSNSPLHFGNGTRLTVT.